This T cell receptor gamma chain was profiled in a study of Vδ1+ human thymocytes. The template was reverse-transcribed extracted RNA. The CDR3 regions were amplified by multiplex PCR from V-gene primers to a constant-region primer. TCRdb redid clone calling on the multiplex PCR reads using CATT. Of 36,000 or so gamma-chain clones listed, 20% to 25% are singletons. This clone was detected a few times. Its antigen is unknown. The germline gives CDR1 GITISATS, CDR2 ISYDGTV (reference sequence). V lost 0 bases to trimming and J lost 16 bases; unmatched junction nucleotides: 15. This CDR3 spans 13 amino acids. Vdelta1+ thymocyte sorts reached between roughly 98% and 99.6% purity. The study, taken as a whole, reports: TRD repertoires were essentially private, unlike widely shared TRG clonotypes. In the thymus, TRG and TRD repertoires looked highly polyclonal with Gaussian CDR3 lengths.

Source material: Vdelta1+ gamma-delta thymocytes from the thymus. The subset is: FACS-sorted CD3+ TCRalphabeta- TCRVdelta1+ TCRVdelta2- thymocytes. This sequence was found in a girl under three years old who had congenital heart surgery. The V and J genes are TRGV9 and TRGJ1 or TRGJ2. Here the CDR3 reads CALWEVGLRSVLF. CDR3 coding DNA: TGTGCCTTGTGGGAGGTGGGGTTGAGGTCGGTTCTCTTT.